The present entry profiles one T cell receptor (beta chain) with its context. Its antigen is as yet unknown. This specimen comes from a study of cytotoxic CD8 clonotypes in ibrutinib-treated CLL. Study-wide results and limits: The clonality went up when patients responded to ibrutinib and dropped back toward baseline at progression.

TCRdb's copy holds only in-frame clones and misses some; the assay was immunoSEQ multiplex PCR. The data contain about 130,000 clones, around three quarters of them singletons. V lost 2 bases, J lost 6 bases, and 6 bases stayed unmatched. The V gene's germline CDR1 is SGHRS and CDR2 YFSETQ. The CDR3 contains 15 residues. The chain links TRBV5-1 to TRBJ2-4; 9 nucleotides agree with TRBD1. The sequence derives from a human donor with chronic lymphocytic leukemia. The sample was PBMCs, taken after 12 months of ibrutinib treatment. CDR3 sequence: CASSFGGTGINIQYF. The CDR3, as DNA: TGCGCCAGCAGCTTTGGTGGGACAGGGATAAACATTCAGTACTTC.